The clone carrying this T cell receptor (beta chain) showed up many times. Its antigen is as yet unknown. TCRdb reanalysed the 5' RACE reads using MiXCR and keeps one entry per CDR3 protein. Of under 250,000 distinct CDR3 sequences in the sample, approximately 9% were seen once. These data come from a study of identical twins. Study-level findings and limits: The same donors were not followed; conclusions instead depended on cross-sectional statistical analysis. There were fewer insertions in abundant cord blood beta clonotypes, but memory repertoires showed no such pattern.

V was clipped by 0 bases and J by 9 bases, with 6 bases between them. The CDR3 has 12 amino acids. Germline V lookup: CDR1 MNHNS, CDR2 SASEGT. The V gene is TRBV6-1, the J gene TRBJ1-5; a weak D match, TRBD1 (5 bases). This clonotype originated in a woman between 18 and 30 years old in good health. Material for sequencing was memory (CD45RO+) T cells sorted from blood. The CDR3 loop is CASSEAGTPQHF. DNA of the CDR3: TGTGCCAGCAGTGAAGCTGGGACGCCCCAGCATTTT.